The 22 T cell receptor beta chains in this list originate from one sample, sequenced in a study of T cells in tuberculosis (dated by TCRdb to the late 2010s). The library came from the immunoSEQ multiplex PCR assay. This is the immuneACCESS table as TCRdb keeps it, with only in-frame sequences that have V and J called. A part of the clones is gone; compared with another copy, unresolved V genes explain less than half, and the rest is unexplained. Here the sample has about 33,000 clones; about 85% occur a single time. The top ten constitute 5.4% of the sample. Sample time point, as interpreted from the label and publication: new active TB diagnosis, blood taken before or within 7 days of starting treatment. This specimen consisted of PBMCs, obtained at tuberculosis diagnosis. The origin of the receptors is an adult with tuberculosis.

The V gene is TRBV5-1, the J gene TRBJ2-2; D is perhaps TRBD1 (6 bases). V lost 1 base to trimming and J lost 6 bases, with 13 bases between them. There are 15 residues in the CDR3. The germline V gene has CDR1 SGHRS and CDR2 YFSETQ. The CDR3 sequence: CASSLTTGTAGELFF. Here the CDR3 DNA reads TGCGCCAGCAGCTTGACAACAGGGACCGCCGGGGAGCTGTTTTTT.

This sequence joins TRBV9 and TRBJ2-1; possibly TRBD2 for D (6 bases). This CDR3 is built from 13 residues. V lost 0 bases to trimming and J lost 9 bases, with 10 bases between them. Germline values: CDR1 SGDLS, CDR2 YYNGEE. CDR3 in DNA: TGTGCCAGCAGCGTAGGGCTAGCGCGTGAGCAGTTCTTC. It specifies CASSVGLAREQFF.

V and J are TRBV7-2 and TRBJ2-1; a possible D gene is TRBD1 (6 bases). In germline, CDR1 is SGHTA, CDR2 FQGNSA. Trimming took off 5 bases at V and 9 bases at J, with 11 bases between the two ends. CDR3 size: 12 residues. The CDR3 sequence: CASSLQGSEQFF. As DNA, the CDR3 is TGTGCCAGCAGCCTACAGGGTAGTGAGCAGTTCTTC. Full variable domain (outside the CDR3, taken from reference TRBV7-2 and TRBJ2-1): GAGVSQSPSNKVTEKGKDVELRCDPISGHTALYWYRQSLGQGLEFLIYFQGNSAPDKSGLPSDRFSAERTGGSVSTLTIQRTQQEDSAVYLCASSLQGSEQFFGPGTRLTVL.

The CDR3 sequence: CAWGQGSHEQYF. The CDR3, as DNA: TGTGCCTGGGGACAGGGGAGCCACGAGCAGTACTTC. This sequence joins TRBV30 and TRBJ2-7; TRBD1 matches at 9 bases. The CDR3 extends over 12 amino acids. Germline assignment: CDR1 GTSNPN and CDR2 SVGIG (reference sequence). J gave up 5 bases and V 5 bases, and 4 bases lay outside the gene matches.

The rearrangement links TRBV18 to TRBJ2-1; 9 bases fit TRBD2. Germline CDR1 and CDR2: KGHSH and LQKENI. J gave up 4 bases and V 2 bases, and 6 bases lay outside the gene matches. This CDR3 region has 16 residues. CDR3 in DNA: TGTGCCAGCTCACCAAGCGATCTAGCGGGGTACAATGAGCAGTTCTTC. It yields the protein CASSPSDLAGYNEQFF.

Only a few counts were recorded for this clone. The chain carries TRBV29-1 and TRBJ1-2, with 10 bases fitting TRBD1. V lost 0 bases to trimming and J lost 4 bases; unmatched junction nucleotides: 8. This CDR3 comprises 16 residues. Germline CDR1 SQVTM, CDR2 ANQGSEA. CDR3 bases: TGCAGCGTTGAAGATCGGGACAGGGGATTCGGCTATGGCTACACCTTC. Amino acids: CSVEDRDRGFGYGYTF.

The gene calls are TRBV6-6 and TRBJ1-1, with no clear D. The V gene lost 4 bases and the J gene lost 6 bases, with 6 bases spanning the gap. CDR1 is MNHNY, CDR2 SVGAGI, per germline (reference sequence). The CDR3 spans 11 residues. The CDR3 here is CASSSVSEAFF. The CDR3 nucleotides read TGTGCCAGCAGTTCAGTCTCTGAAGCTTTCTTT.

This clone was counted a single time. This chain links TRBV27 with TRBJ2-7; 10 positions agree with TRBD1. The CDR3 covers 15 residues. The junction had 5 bases not matched to a gene; V was cut back by 4 bases and J by 2 bases. CDR1 and CDR2 (germline): MNHEY, SMNVEV (reference sequence). This chain's CDR3 is CASSSRDRGTYEQYF. The CDR3 nucleotides are TGTGCCAGCAGTTCCCGGGACAGGGGAACCTACGAGCAGTACTTC.

V usage is TRBV4-1 and J usage is TRBJ2-1; D is undetermined. The V gene lost 0 bases and the J gene lost 0 bases, with 9 bases spanning the gap. The CDR3 sequence is 16 residues long. Looked up from germline, CDR1 is MGHRA and CDR2 is YSYEKL. CDR3 bases: TGCGCCAGCAGCCAAGATGCGTCAAGCTCCTACAATGAGCAGTTCTTC. Its protein is CASSQDASSSYNEQFF.

The chain is built from TRBV9 and TRBJ2-1, with 10 positions matching TRBD2. Germline lookup yields CDR1 SGDLS and CDR2 YYNGEE. The CDR3 is made up of 15 amino acids. V trimming: 1 base; J trimming: 4 bases; junction bases outside the gene matches: 2. CDR3 region: CASSVLTSGYNEQFF. As DNA, the CDR3 is TGTGCCAGCAGCGTATTGACTAGCGGGTACAATGAGCAGTTCTTC.

The V and J genes are TRBV7-2 and TRBJ2-2; D perhaps matches TRBD1 (5 bases). The CDR3 totals 16 residues. Germline CDR1 and CDR2: SGHTA and FQGNSA. The germline V and J ends were trimmed by 1 base and 4 bases, with 13 bases remaining between them. The CDR3 reads CASSLGDRGRTGELFF. CDR3 coding DNA: TGTGCCAGCAGCTTAGGTGATAGGGGTCGCACCGGGGAGCTGTTTTTT. The whole variable domain, filled in from reference TRBV7-2 and TRBJ2-2, reads GAGVSQSPSNKVTEKGKDVELRCDPISGHTALYWYRQSLGQGLEFLIYFQGNSAPDKSGLPSDRFSAERTGGSVSTLTIQRTQQEDSAVYLCASSLGDRGRTGELFFGEGSRLTVL.

This clone was seen only a few times. The V gene is TRBV6-1, the J gene TRBJ1-6; TRBD1 agrees at 7 bases. The length of the CDR3 is 14 residues. The germline V gene has CDR1 MNHNS and CDR2 SASEGT. The V gene end was trimmed by 6 bases and the J gene end by 14 bases; junction bases not matched to a gene: 13. This chain's CDR3 is CASRDPTGFSTLHF. CDR3 coding DNA: TGTGCCAGCAGGGATCCGACAGGGTTTAGCACCCTCCACTTT.

V is TRBV28 and J is TRBJ1-1; the match to TRBD1 covers 7 bases. Looked up from germline, CDR1 is MDHEN and CDR2 is SYDVKM. The CDR3 runs 13 residues. The V and J ends lost 7 bases and 4 bases, in that order; junction bases with no gene match: 6. DNA of the CDR3: TGTGCCAGCAAGAAAGGGGGCTTCACTGAAGCTTTCTTT. Amino acids: CASKKGGFTEAFF.

This chain connects TRBV5-1 to TRBJ2-2; 10 nucleotides agree with TRBD2. Germline V gene data show CDR1 as SGHRS and CDR2 as YFSETQ. Trimming cost V 5 bases and J 3 bases; bases outside gene matches: 7. The CDR3 contains 16 residues. The CDR3 spells CASSPSGSFDTGELFF. CDR3 sequence (DNA): TGCGCCAGCAGTCCTAGCGGGAGCTTCGACACCGGGGAGCTGTTTTTT.

This sequence joins TRBV19 and TRBJ1-2; D possibly corresponds to TRBD1 (5 bases). Trimming took off 2 bases at V and 1 base at J, with 11 bases between the two ends. Germline V CDR1 and CDR2: LNHDA, SQIVND (reference sequence). The CDR3 runs 15 residues. This CDR3 reads CASSIQIDSNYGYTF. Written as DNA, the CDR3 is TGTGCCAGTAGTATACAAATCGACAGTAACTATGGCTACACCTTC.

This clone was observed a handful of times. This chain joins TRBV28 and TRBJ1-5, with D possibly TRBD1 on 5 matching bases. The V gene lost 8 bases and the J gene lost 3 bases, with 8 bases spanning the gap. CDR3 length equals 12 residues. In germline, CDR1 is MDHEN, CDR2 SYDVKM. CDR3 region: CASEGDNQPQHF. The DNA for the CDR3 is TGTGCCAGCGAAGGGGACAATCAGCCCCAGCATTTT.

V gene TRBV27 combines with J gene TRBJ1-4; 9 nucleotides match TRBD1. The length of the CDR3 is 15 residues. J was trimmed by 8 bases and V by 4 bases; bases with no gene match: 8. Germline values: CDR1 MNHEY, CDR2 SMNVEV (reference sequence). The CDR3 sequence: CASSSETGGSEKLFF. In DNA form, the CDR3 reads TGTGCCAGCAGTTCCGAGACAGGGGGGAGCGAAAAACTGTTTTTT.

This clone was seen only once. The chain joins TRBV10-2 to TRBJ2-3, with D unresolved. V was trimmed by 6 bases and J by 3 bases, leaving 7 bases between them. In germline, CDR1 is WSHSY, CDR2 SAAADI. There are 12 residues in the CDR3. In DNA form, the CDR3 reads TGCGCCAGCAGGCCAGTGACAGATACGCAGTATTTT. This translates into CASRPVTDTQYF.

The rearrangement links TRBV28 to TRBJ1-2; a possible D gene is TRBD1 (6 bases). Per germline, CDR1 MDHEN and CDR2 SYDVKM. This CDR3 contains 12 residues. V was pared by 7 bases and J by 8 bases, with 14 bases between. CDR3 sequence reads: CASTRGQSGYTF. The CDR3, as DNA: TGTGCCAGCACCCGAGGACAGTCGGGCTACACCTTC.

The chain joins TRBV6-5 to TRBJ1-2, with 8 bases lining up with TRBD1. Germline trimming cut 5 bases from V and 7 bases from J; bases unmatched to any gene: 6. Germline V gene sequence: CDR1 MNHEY, CDR2 SVGAGI. The CDR3 has 13 amino acids. CDR3 DNA sequence: TGTGCCAGCAGTGAAGCACAGGGGGTTGGCTACACCTTC. This codes for CASSEAQGVGYTF.

This chain joins TRBV4-3 and TRBJ1-2, with a possible D match to TRBD1 (5 bases). V lost 3 bases and J lost 2, with 13 bases in between. The length of the CDR3 is 15 residues. In germline, CDR1 is LGHNA, CDR2 YSLEER. This chain's CDR3 is CASSHPGQGNYGYTF. Written as DNA, the CDR3 is TGCGCCAGCAGCCACCCCGGGCAGGGCAACTATGGCTACACCTTC.

This chain uses TRBV7-3 with TRBJ2-2, with 7 positions matching TRBD2. V shed 2 bases and J 3 bases; nucleotides not matched to a gene: 0. The CDR3 runs to 14 residues. Germline assignment: CDR1 SGHTA and CDR2 FQGTGA. The CDR3 sequence: CASSLAGDTGELFF. The CDR3 nucleotides are TGTGCCAGCAGCTTAGCGGGGGACACCGGGGAGCTGTTTTTT.